This T cell receptor beta chain was recovered during a study of blood T cell repertoires in COVID-19. Whole-study context: Samples taken during acute and convalescent COVID-19 were collected in the United States, Italy and Spain. T cells, B-cell-depleted T cells, or PBMCs provided the cDNA or gDNA that served as material.

Study processing details: Reference gene primer amplification gave estimated nucleated cell counts. Assay used: immunoSEQ multiplex PCR; TCRdb lists only in-frame clones, some missing. D and trimming come from the DNA, and the V and J calls and clone size come from that table. The sample lists some 160,000 clones, just under 80% occurring once. This CDR3 is built from 16 residues. Losses at the gene ends were 4 bases for V and 7 bases for J; bases not matched to a gene: 10. Per the germline V gene, CDR1 is MGHRA and CDR2 is YSYEKL. This receptor was obtained from a woman of 80 years or more with acute or convalescent COVID-19. Sequenced material: peripheral blood. The chain employs TRBV4-1 and TRBJ2-1, with TRBD2 matching over 10 bases. This chain's CDR3 is CASSRRLAGLGNEQFF. CDR3 in DNA: TGCGCCAGCAGCCGTAGACTAGCGGGTTTGGGTAATGAGCAGTTCTTC.